These 32 T cell receptor beta chains originate from one sample sequenced in a study of somatic mutations in cytotoxic T cells in rheumatoid arthritis. Sequenced by immunoSEQ multiplex PCR; TCRdb stores in-frame clones only, minus some. The sample shows approximately 18,000 clones, roughly 87% of them seen only once. Sequenced material: CD8+ T cells sorted from blood. The receptor source for this set is an adult with rheumatoid arthritis.

The chain couples TRBV5-1 to TRBJ2-7; D call uncertain. The CDR3 covers 15 residues. The germline V gene encodes CDR1 SGHRS and CDR2 YFSETQ. Trimming removed 5 bases at V and 0 bases at J, with 15 bases between. The chain's CDR3 is CASSGPTQSSYEQYF. The CDR3 DNA reads TGCGCCAGCAGTGGACCGACTCAAAGCTCCTACGAGCAGTACTTC.

This clone was counted a few times. The V and J genes are TRBV9 and TRBJ2-2, with TRBD2 as a possible D gene (6 bases). CDR3 length: 15 amino acids. Germline CDR1 reads SGDLS; CDR2 reads YYNGEE. Trimming pared 3 bases from V and 0 bases from J, leaving 9 bases between. The CDR3 region has the DNA TGTGCCAGCAGCGATGGACTAACGAACACCGGGGAGCTGTTTTTT. Protein: CASSDGLTNTGELFF.

The CDR3 DNA sequence: TGTGCCAGCAGACCCCCTAGCGGGGGAACAGATACGCAGTATTTT. Its protein is CASRPPSGGTDTQYF. The J gene is TRBJ2-3, the V gene TRBV5-6; 10 positions agree with TRBD2. The germline CDR1 and CDR2 sequences are SGHDT and YYEEEE. V gave up 5 bases and J gave up 3 bases; unmatched junction bases: 6. The CDR3 has 15 residues. Full variable domain (remainder filled in from reference TRBV5-6 and TRBJ2-3): DAGVTQSPTHLIKTRGQQVTLRCSPKSGHDTVSWYQQALGQGPQFIFQYYEEEERQRGNFPDRFSGHQFPNYSSELNVNALLLGDSALYLCASRPPSGGTDTQYFGPGTRLTVL.

The gene calls are TRBV12-1 and TRBJ1-6; the D call TRBD1 from the table was never checked on the DNA. TRBV12-1 is labeled a pseudogene. CDR3 length: 17 amino acids. CDR3 in amino acids: CASSFRFQGVRNSPLHF. In nucleotides, the CDR3 is TGTGCCAGCAGCTTTAGATTCCAGGGGGTAAGGAATTCACCCCTCCACTTT.

CDR3 sequence (DNA): TGTGCCAGCAGCTTAGGGGAGACCCAGTACTTC. The encoded protein is CASSLGETQYF. V and J are TRBV11-2 and TRBJ2-5; D not resolved. The CDR3 is 11 amino acids. Germline V gene data show CDR1 as SGHAT and CDR2 as FQNNGV. Trimming shortened V by 1 base and J by 5 bases, and 2 bases separated the two germline ends.

This chain connects TRBV7-9 to TRBJ1-1, with a tentative D call TRBD1 (5 bases). This CDR3 has 15 residues. CDR1 and CDR2 (germline): SEHNR, FQNEAQ (reference sequence). The V end lost 2 bases, the J end lost 5 bases, and 15 bases lay between the germline ends. The CDR3 DNA reads as TGTGCCAGCAGCTTAATCTTGCGGGGCTGGACTGAAGCTTTCTTT. Its translation is CASSLILRGWTEAFF.

The chain's CDR3 is CASSTRVPLYNEQFF. The CDR3 DNA follows: TGTGCCAGCAGTACGAGGGTCCCCCTTTACAATGAGCAGTTCTTC. V usage is TRBV5-8 and J usage is TRBJ2-1; the D gene is possibly TRBD2 (5 bases). Trimming cost V 5 bases and J 4 bases, with 16 bases left between them. The CDR3 contains 15 residues. In germline, CDR1 is SGHTS, CDR2 YDEGEE.

The gene calls are TRBV7-7 and TRBJ2-5; 9 positions agree with TRBD2. The CDR3 has 16 amino acids. CDR1 is SSHAT and CDR2 is FNYEAQ in the germline V gene (reference sequence). V trimming: 1 base; J trimming: 2 bases; junction bases outside the gene matches: 5. The CDR3 DNA is TGTGCCAGCAGCTTAGTACCTAGCGGGGCGCAAGAGACCCAGTACTTC. Its translation is CASSLVPSGAQETQYF.

The chain has TRBV4-1 and TRBJ1-5, with a weak D call TRBD1 (5 bases). V was cut by 4 bases and J by 10 bases, with 17 bases left in between. Germline CDR1 reads MGHRA; CDR2 reads YSYEKL. CDR3 length equals 14 residues. The CDR3 region has the DNA TGCGCCAGCAGCCTTTCCACAGGCGTCGGACCCCAGCATTTT. This translates into CASSLSTGVGPQHF.

V is TRBV7-2 and J is TRBJ2-2; 7 bases map to TRBD1. Germline V lookup: CDR1 SGHTA, CDR2 FQGNSA. The CDR3 has 18 amino acids. After removal of 2 bases from V and 2 bases from J, the junction contained 11 bases not matched to a gene. DNA of the CDR3: TGTGCCAGCAGCTTACTCAGTTTTGACAGGGCAAACACCGGGGAGCTGTTTTTT. Translation: CASSLLSFDRANTGELFF.

The rearrangement joins TRBV2 to TRBJ2-5; D might be TRBD2 (5 bases). The V and J ends lost 2 bases and 6 bases respectively, with 13 bases between them. The V gene's germline CDR1 is SNHLY and CDR2 FYNNEI. This CDR3 region has 14 residues. CDR3 residues: CASSEFLTGKTQYF. CDR3 coding DNA: TGTGCCAGCAGTGAATTCTTGACGGGAAAGACCCAGTACTTC.

The CDR3 region has the DNA TGTGCCACCCGCAGGGGACTAGCGGGAGGGGAAAGGGCAGATACGCAGTATTTT. Its translation is CATRRGLAGGERADTQYF. The chain is built from TRBV5-8 and TRBJ2-3, with TRBD2 identical over 16 bases. Germline loops: CDR1 SGHTS, CDR2 YDEGEE. V gave up 9 bases and J gave up 4 bases; unmatched junction bases: 14. The CDR3 is 18 amino acids.

The chain employs TRBV5-1 and TRBJ2-7; D gene unclear. V gave up 0 bases and J gave up 4 bases, with 8 bases separating them. Germline assignment: CDR1 SGHRS and CDR2 YFSETQ. This CDR3 is 13 amino acids long. CDR3 sequence: CASSLVVGYEQYF. CDR3 in DNA: TGCGCCAGCAGCTTGGTGGTGGGATACGAGCAGTACTTC.

This chain joins TRBV27 and TRBJ1-6; no clear D gene. Germline V gene data show CDR1 as MNHEY and CDR2 as SMNVEV (reference sequence). V was trimmed by 2 bases and J by 8 bases, leaving 7 bases between them. The CDR3 extends over 13 amino acids. The CDR3: CASSLGSDSPLHF. The CDR3 DNA is TGTGCCAGCAGTTTAGGGTCGGATTCACCCCTCCACTTT.

This chain uses TRBV27 with TRBJ1-1; 7 bases are shared with TRBD1. Trimming at V came to 5 bases and at J to 3 bases, leaving 6 bases not matched to a gene. There are 14 residues in the CDR3. CDR1 is MNHEY, CDR2 SMNVEV, per germline (reference sequence). CDR3 loop: CASSPQGYYTEAFF. For the CDR3, the DNA is TGTGCCAGCAGTCCACAGGGGTATTACACTGAAGCTTTCTTT.

The chain is built from TRBV4-2 and TRBJ1-2, with D unresolved. The CDR3 runs 14 residues. Per the germline V gene, CDR1 is LGHNA and CDR2 is YNFKEQ. Trimming took off 0 bases at V and 2 bases at J, with 7 bases between the two ends. CDR3 region: CASSQDEKNYGYTF. CDR3 in DNA: TGTGCCAGCAGCCAAGACGAAAAGAACTATGGCTACACCTTC.

This clone counts as medium-sized (0.01 to 0.1%). The V and J genes are TRBV11-2 and TRBJ1-2, with TRBD1 identical over 9 bases. The V gene's germline CDR1 is SGHAT and CDR2 FQNNGV. This CDR3 contains 13 residues. Trimming cost V 1 base and J 6 bases; bases outside gene matches: 0. CDR3 sequence (DNA): TGTGCCAGCAGCTTAGGGACAGGGGATGGCTACACCTTC. Translated, it gives CASSLGTGDGYTF.

The chain has TRBV30 and TRBJ1-1, with D possibly TRBD1 on 6 matching bases. The ends were cut back, 3 bases at V and 5 bases at J, with 13 bases in the middle. The CDR3 runs 13 residues. Per germline, CDR1 GTSNPN and CDR2 SVGIG (reference sequence). The CDR3 sequence is CAWRAGVGTEAFF. The CDR3 nucleotides are TGTGCCTGGAGAGCAGGGGTGGGTACTGAAGCTTTCTTT.

By sample share, this clone is medium-sized. The chain has TRBV4-2 and TRBJ2-7, with a possible D match to TRBD2 (5 bases). There are 16 residues in the CDR3. Germline CDR1 LGHNA, CDR2 YNFKEQ. V shed 0 bases and J shed 0 bases, with 12 bases lying between them. CDR3 in DNA: TGTGCCAGCAGCCAAGAACTAGGGCCGTCCTCCTACGAGCAGTACTTC. Amino acids: CASSQELGPSSYEQYF.

This chain uses TRBV6-1 with TRBJ2-4; 7 bases fit TRBD1. Looked up from germline, CDR1 is MNHNS and CDR2 is SASEGT. The junction had 5 bases not matched to a gene; V was cut back by 7 bases and J by 8 bases. This CDR3 has 12 amino acids. The DNA for the CDR3 is TGTGCCAGCAACTACAGGGGTTACATTCAGTACTTC. This gives the protein CASNYRGYIQYF.

This clone occurred once. The chain is built from TRBV7-9 and TRBJ2-7; D is perhaps TRBD1 (6 bases). This CDR3 comprises 17 residues. Germline V gene lookup returns CDR1 SEHNR and CDR2 FQNEAQ (reference sequence). V lost 5 bases, J lost 0 bases, and 20 bases lay in between. The CDR3 protein is CASSGGNRATYSYEQYF. In DNA, the CDR3 is TGTGCCAGCAGCGGGGGCAACAGGGCTACCTACTCCTACGAGCAGTACTTC.

V usage is TRBV7-9 and J usage is TRBJ1-5, with TRBD1 matching 7 bases. The CDR3 has 14 residues. J gave up 6 bases and V 3 bases, and 5 bases lay outside the gene matches. Germline assignment: CDR1 SEHNR and CDR2 FQNEAQ (reference sequence). The CDR3 DNA reads TGTGCCAGCAGCTTCGACAGGGTCGGTCAGCCCCAGCATTTT. It translates to CASSFDRVGQPQHF.

The chain employs TRBV6-5 and TRBJ1-1, with no clear D. V was trimmed by 4 bases and J by 4 bases, leaving 7 bases between them. Germline CDR1 and CDR2: MNHEY and SVGAGI. This CDR3 spans 12 amino acids. The CDR3 sequence: CASSSTGTEAFF. The CDR3 bases are TGTGCCAGCAGTTCGACTGGCACTGAAGCTTTCTTT.

V and J are TRBV13 and TRBJ1-2; D remains ambiguous. Looked up from germline, CDR1 is PRHDT and CDR2 is FYEKMQ (reference sequence). V lost 6 bases and J 6 bases, leaving 14 bases between the germline ends. This CDR3 region has 13 residues. The CDR3 DNA sequence: TGTGCCAGCAGGGCGGGAGTCGCGGATGGCTACACCTTC. It is translated as CASRAGVADGYTF.

V usage is TRBV27 and J usage is TRBJ1-2; D gene uncertain. V was shortened by 2 bases and J by 4 bases, with 11 bases between the two germline ends. This CDR3 is 14 amino acids long. Looked up from germline, CDR1 is MNHEY and CDR2 is SMNVEV (reference sequence). The CDR3 sequence: CASSLIPASYGYTF. The CDR3 nucleotides are TGTGCCAGCAGTTTAATTCCGGCGAGCTATGGCTACACCTTC.

The chain has TRBV4-2 and TRBJ1-2, with 8 bases matching TRBD1. Germline lookup yields CDR1 LGHNA and CDR2 YNFKEQ. CDR3 length equals 15 residues. V was clipped by 4 bases and J by 4 bases; unmatched bases: 8. CDR3 amino acids: CASSLDRGGVYGYTF. CDR3 bases: TGTGCCAGCAGCCTCGACAGGGGAGGGGTCTATGGCTACACCTTC.

The V and J genes are TRBV7-9 and TRBJ1-5; D perhaps matches TRBD1 (6 bases). The V end lost 5 bases, the J end lost 6 bases, and 8 bases lay between the germline ends. Germline CDR1 and CDR2: SEHNR and FQNEAQ (reference sequence). The CDR3 is 12 residues long. CDR3 sequence reads: CASSTGSQPQHF. Here the CDR3 DNA reads TGTGCCAGCAGCACAGGGTCTCAGCCCCAGCATTTT.

The chain carries TRBV27 and TRBJ2-5; D could derive from TRBD1 or TRBD2 (6 bases each). The V end lost 3 bases, the J end lost 3 bases, and 17 bases lay between the germline ends. The CDR3 sequence is 16 residues long. Germline CDR1 and CDR2: MNHEY and SMNVEV (reference sequence). This CDR3 is CASSFWGAGVKETQYF. The DNA for the CDR3 is TGTGCCAGCAGTTTTTGGGGGGCTGGAGTAAAAGAGACCCAGTACTTC.

The chain combines TRBV7-9 with TRBJ2-7; D may be TRBD2 (6 bases). In germline, CDR1 is SEHNR, CDR2 FQNEAQ (reference sequence). V shed 6 bases and J shed 2 bases, with 14 bases lying between them. This CDR3 is built from 14 residues. The CDR3 protein is CASSSRDFTYEQYF. CDR3 DNA sequence: TGTGCCAGCAGTTCCCGGGACTTCACCTACGAGCAGTACTTC.

This clone was seen just once. The V and J genes are TRBV6-6 and TRBJ2-5, with D uncertain. The DNA end is a closer match to TRBJ2-7, so the J assignment may be wrong. The CDR3 consists of 15 residues. Germline V gene lookup returns CDR1 MNHNY and CDR2 SVGAGI (reference sequence). This CDR3 is CASSYSPGSAYEQYF. The CDR3 DNA is TGTGCCAGCAGTTACTCCCCAGGATCAGCCTACGAGCAGTACTTC.

The rearrangement links TRBV4-2 to TRBJ2-1, with 8 nucleotides matching TRBD1. This CDR3 region has 16 residues. The V and J ends lost 1 base and 1 base, in that order; junction bases with no gene match: 3. CDR1 LGHNA and CDR2 YNFKEQ come from the germline V gene. For the CDR3, the DNA is TGTGCCAGCAGCCAAGGACAGGGGCCTTCCTACAATGAGCAGTTCTTC. Translation: CASSQGQGPSYNEQFF.

The V call is TRBV9, the J call TRBJ2-7, with 8 bases that match TRBD1. With V trimmed by 5 bases and J by 7 bases, 11 bases remained unmatched. Germline V CDR1 and CDR2: SGDLS, YYNGEE. This CDR3 region has 14 residues. The CDR3, as DNA: TGTGCCAGCAGTGATGGGACAGGTCTGGGGGAGCAGTACTTC. Translated: CASSDGTGLGEQYF.